This T cell receptor beta chain stems from a study of shared clonotypes between healthy human individuals. Method: immunoSEQ multiplex PCR; TCRdb's copy keeps in-frame clones and lacks some. Seen here are some 2 million clones, 90% to 95% observed once, and the top ten hold roughly 0.13%. Germline CDR1 and CDR2: SGHDT and YYEEEE. This CDR3 comprises 15 residues. V dropped 4 bases and J dropped 4; count of bases not matched to a gene: 7. Study-level results: The sharing of about 5.3% of naive CD4 clonotypes was seen across a handful of donors.

This clone was recorded only once. As yet, its antigen is unknown. The V call is TRBV5-6, the J call TRBJ2-5, with 10 nucleotides matching TRBD1. This receptor was obtained from a man in his late teens or twenties in good health. Specimen: naive CD4+ T cells sorted from blood. Subset meaning: CD45RA+ positively selected. CDR3 DNA: TGTGCCAGCAGCAATAGACAGGGGGCGGGAGAGACCCAGTACTTC. Encoded protein: CASSNRQGAGETQYF.